Below are 10 T cell receptor beta chains sequenced from a single sample in a study of tissue T cells after allogeneic stem cell transplantation. Some clones are missing from TCRdb's copy, which holds only in-frame ones; the method was immunoSEQ multiplex PCR. Counted here are roughly 21,000 clones, almost 70% occurring once; the ten biggest clones make up roughly 0.41%. The sequencing sample was made of blood. These receptors were obtained from a female BALB/c mouse in good health. Mouse strain MHC haplotype: H2-d.

Concerning this clone itself: Here the gene names and germline are mouse. The CDR3 goes on 1 residue after the read ends, and that part is filled in from the germline J gene. The V gene is TRBV29, the J gene TRBJ2-7; TRBD1 matches 8 bases. V was clipped by 3 bases and J by 4 bases; unmatched bases: 2. Germline V gives CDR1 MSHET, CDR2 SYDVDS. The CDR3 runs 13 residues. CDR3 loop: CASSFGQGYEQYF. The DNA read from the CDR3 is TGTGCTAGCAGTTTTGGACAGGGATATGAACAGTAC.

On this clone itself: Gene names are the mouse ones. The read gets to within 1 residue of the CDR3 end, and the germline J gene fills in the rest. The V gene is TRBV19, the J gene TRBJ2-1; 11 nucleotides line up with TRBD2. Germline V lookup: CDR1 FNHDT, CDR2 SITEND (reference sequence). V trimming: 5 bases; J trimming: 2 bases; junction bases outside the gene matches: 6. The length of the CDR3 is 16 residues. CDR3: CASRGTGGFDYAEQFF. The part of the CDR3 DNA that was read is TGTGCCAGCAGGGGGACTGGGGGATTTGACTATGCTGAGCAGTTC.

This clone was observed a single time. Mouse germline and gene names are used. The CDR3 is cut off 1 residue early in the read; its end comes from the germline J gene. V and J are TRBV19 and TRBJ1-3; 9 nucleotides match TRBD1. CDR3 length: 15 amino acids. Trimming cost V 6 bases and J 0 bases; bases outside gene matches: 4. The germline V gene has CDR1 FNHDT and CDR2 SITEND (reference sequence). The sequenced CDR3 bases are TGTGCCAGCATCGACAGGGGGTTTTCTGGAAATACGCTCTAT. This encodes CASIDRGFSGNTLY. The whole CDR3 protein reads CASIDRGFSGNTLYF.

With respect to this clone: Mouse gene names apply. The CDR3 is cut off 1 residue early in the read; its end comes from the germline J gene. The V call is TRBV5, the J call TRBJ2-5, with TRBD2 matching over 7 bases. Losses at the gene ends were 3 bases for V and 3 bases for J; bases not matched to a gene: 3. Germline assignment: CDR1 LGHNA and CDR2 YNLKQL (reference sequence). There are 14 residues in the CDR3. This CDR3 reads CASSHAGGQDTQYF. The CDR3 DNA, read in part, is TGTGCCAGCAGCCACGCTGGGGGACAAGACACCCAGTAC.

As to this clone: The germline and genes are mouse ones. The read gets to within 1 residue of the CDR3 end, and the germline J gene fills in the rest. This rearrangement joins TRBV2 to TRBJ1-2, with TRBD1 matching over 8 bases. V was pared by 0 bases and J by 3 bases, with 3 bases of the junction left unmatched. The germline CDR1 and CDR2 sequences are LGHNA and YSYQKL. The CDR3 spans 15 residues. CDR3 bases read: TGTGCCAGCAGCCAAGATCCAGGGGGCCACTCCGACTACACC. It yields the protein CASSQDPGGHSDYT. In full, the CDR3 reads CASSQDPGGHSDYTF.

Notes on this clone: Genes here carry mouse names. The read gets to within 1 residue of the CDR3 end, and the germline J gene fills in the rest. The rearrangement uses TRBV13-3 and TRBJ1-2, with TRBD1 matching over 7 bases. The CDR3 length is 13 residues. Per germline, CDR1 NNHDY and CDR2 SYVADS. Losses at the gene ends were 2 bases for V and 4 bases for J; bases not matched to a gene: 2. The CDR3 spells CASSEAGGSDYTF. Partial CDR3 DNA: TGTGCCAGCAGTGAGGCAGGGGGCTCCGACTACACC.

Details on this clone: Mouse gene names and germline throughout. The read ends 1 residue before the CDR3 terminus; that terminus is restored from the germline J gene. The chain joins TRBV13-1 to TRBJ2-4; D is undetermined. In germline, CDR1 is NSHNY, CDR2 SYGAGN. The CDR3 runs 14 residues. V lost 0 bases and J 2 bases, leaving 7 bases between the germline ends. The DNA read from the CDR3 is TGTGCCAGCAGTGATGACAGTATTCAAAACACCTTGTAC. Protein product: CASSDDSIQNTLY. The complete CDR3 sequence is CASSDDSIQNTLYF.

Concerning this clone: Each gene name is a mouse one. The CDR3 goes on 1 residue after the read ends, and that part is filled in from the germline J gene. This same CDR3 is encoded by further DNA sequences in the sample. The chain uses TRBV13-2 and TRBJ2-7; D gene ambiguous. CDR1 and CDR2 (germline): NNHNN, SYGAGS (reference sequence). There are 11 residues in the CDR3. V lost 2 bases, J lost 4 bases, and 4 bases lay in between. The CDR3 bases that were read are TGTGCCAGCGGTGAGGGGTATGAACAGTAC. Protein: CASGEGYEQY. The entire CDR3 reads CASGEGYEQYF.

To note about this clone: All gene names here are mouse names. The missing CDR3 end, 1 residue past where the read stops, is filled in from the germline J gene. This chain links TRBV13-1 with TRBJ2-5; D possibly matches TRBD1 or TRBD2 (5 bases each). CDR1 and CDR2 (germline): NSHNY, SYGAGN. With 2 bases removed from V and 6 bases from J, the gap between germline ends came to 10 bases. This CDR3 comprises 13 residues. CDR3 DNA, as far as it was read: TGTGCCAGCAGTGAGGGGGAGGGGGACACCCAGTAC. This codes for CASSEGEGDTQY. The whole CDR3 is CASSEGEGDTQYF.

Remarks on this clone: Gene names refer to mouse genes. The read falls 1 residue short of the CDR3 end, and the missing part is taken from the germline J gene. The chain employs TRBV2 and TRBJ2-5; 10 bases are a match to TRBD1. Germline V gene sequence: CDR1 LGHNA, CDR2 YSYQKL. J was trimmed by 5 bases and V by 0 bases; bases with no gene match: 2. The CDR3 totals 15 residues. The sequenced part of the CDR3 DNA is TGTGCCAGCAGCCAAGAAGGACAGGGGGGAGACACCCAGTAC. It specifies CASSQEGQGGDTQY. The CDR3 as a whole reads CASSQEGQGGDTQYF.